The rows below give T cell receptor beta chains drawn from one sample of a study of CD8+ T cells in alopecia areata. Only in-frame clones appear in the TCRdb table, and some are missing; sequencing was by immunoSEQ multiplex PCR. The sample holds some 200,000 clones, 50% to 60% seen once. The material was CD4+ T cells sorted from blood, obtained at week 4, from a patient treated with tofacitinib. The receptor source for this set is a human donor with alopecia areata. The CDR3 runs from the conserved cysteine through the conserved F or W. A D gene is named only where the DNA matches it firmly. Clone size is shown for a subset of rows, as once, few, many or a class of expanded clone.

DNA,CDR3,size,V,J,D
TGTGCCAGCAGTGTGACCCCGTCGTGGGGGGACACCGGGGAGCTGTTTTTT,CASSVTPSWGDTGELFF,NA,TRBV2,TRBJ2-2,NA
TGTGCCAGCAGTGCGGGACAGGGCGGTGGCTACACCTTC,CASSAGQGGGYTF,NA,TRBV2,TRBJ1-2,TRBD1
TGTGCCTGGAGTCCCCGGGCAGCCCGGGCTGAAGCTTTCTTT,CAWSPRAARAEAFF,NA,TRBV30,TRBJ1-1,NA
TGTGCCAGCAGCTTACAGGGGGCGCGCGACACCGGGGAGCTGTTTTTT,CASSLQGARDTGELFF,NA,TRBV7-9,TRBJ2-2,TRBD1
TGTGCCTGGAGTGCCTCCGGCCCGAGCTCCTATAATTCACCCCTCCACTTT,CAWSASGPSSYNSPLHF,NA,TRBV30,TRBJ1-6,NA
TGCAGCGCTCAGAGACAGGGGTACGAGCAGTACTTC,CSAQRQGYEQYF,NA,TRBV29-1,TRBJ2-7,TRBD1
TGCAGCGTTGAAGTCGGGGGCTCTGGGGCCAACGTCCTGACTTTC,CSVEVGGSGANVLTF,NA,TRBV29-1,TRBJ2-6,NA
TGTGCCAGCAGTCGCCAGCGGGGGGTCCCCGCAGATACGCAGTATTTT,CASSRQRGVPADTQYF,few,TRBV28,TRBJ2-3,TRBD2
TGCGCCAGCAGCCAAGGGAAGAGGGGATGGACAGATACGCAGTATTTT,CASSQGKRGWTDTQYF,NA,TRBV4-1,TRBJ2-3,NA
TGTGCCAGCAGCATAAGTACCGGGGAGCTGTTTTTT,CASSISTGELFF,few,TRBV7-9,TRBJ2-2,NA
TGTGCCAGCAGTTACGGGGAGGGGATGTCGGGAAAACTGTTTTTT,CASSYGEGMSGKLFF,NA,TRBV6-5,TRBJ1-4,NA
TGTGCCAGCTCACCACCGGCTTCGAGAACTGAAGCTTTCTTT,CASSPPASRTEAFF,NA,TRBV18,TRBJ1-1,NA
TGTGCCGCTGGACTAGCGGGGGAGGAGACCCAGTACTTC,CAAGLAGEETQYF,NA,TRBV19,TRBJ2-5,TRBD2
TGTGCCTGGAGTGTACGAGGGGATGAGCAGTTCTTC,CAWSVRGDEQFF,NA,TRBV30,TRBJ2-1,NA
TGTGCCAGCAGTAGGGCAAACAATGAGCAGTTCTTC,CASSRANNEQFF,NA,TRBV28,TRBJ2-1,NA
TGCGCCAGCAGCCAAGATTGGGGCAGGGGGCTATTCACCTTC,CASSQDWGRGLFTF,NA,TRBV4-3,TRBJ1-2,TRBD1
TGTGCCAGCAGTTTAGTTGAGCTGAGAGACAATGAGCAGTTCTTC,CASSLVELRDNEQFF,NA,TRBV27,TRBJ2-1,NA
TGTGCCAGCAGCCCTAACCGCACGGGGGTAGCGGGTGAGCAGTTCTTC,CASSPNRTGVAGEQFF,NA,TRBV7-9,TRBJ2-1,TRBD2
TGTGCCATCAGTGTATTCACCGGGGAGCTGTTTTTT,CAISVFTGELFF,few,TRBV10-3,TRBJ2-2,NA
TGTGCCAGTAGTATAGTAGCGGGAAGGACAGATACGCAGTATTTT,CASSIVAGRTDTQYF,NA,TRBV19,TRBJ2-3,TRBD2
TGTGCCAGCAGCTTGAGGTCAGAAGAAAGGGAGCTGTTTTTT,CASSLRSEERELFF,NA,TRBV5-4,TRBJ2-2,NA
TGCAGCGTTGCGAAAGGCGGGACAGCGAGGGGATACGAGCAGTACTTC,CSVAKGGTARGYEQYF,NA,TRBV29-1,TRBJ2-7,NA
TGTGCCAGCAGCTTAGTACCGAGGACAGGGCTACTCAATGAGCAGTTCTTC,CASSLVPRTGLLNEQFF,few,TRBV7-3,TRBJ2-1,TRBD1
TGTGCCAGCAGCTTGGAAGTCGGCTACACCTTC,CASSLEVGYTF,NA,TRBV5-6,TRBJ1-2,NA
TGCAGCGTTGCCGAGTCGGGGGAGACCCAGTACTTC,CSVAESGETQYF,few,TRBV29-1,TRBJ2-5,NA
TGCGCCAGCAGCTCGGGCGGGACAGCCTATAATTCACCCCTCCACTTT,CASSSGGTAYNSPLHF,NA,TRBV5-1,TRBJ1-6,TRBD1
TGCAGCGTTGTACATCCGAACACCGGGGAGCTGTTTTTT,CSVVHPNTGELFF,NA,TRBV29-1,TRBJ2-2,NA
TGTGCCAGCAGCTTCGGGGATGCTGGCTACACCTTC,CASSFGDAGYTF,NA,TRBV5-6,TRBJ1-2,NA
TGTGCCAGCAGTTTAATAGCGGGGGGCCCCACAGATACGCAGTATTTT,CASSLIAGGPTDTQYF,once,TRBV28,TRBJ2-3,TRBD2
TGTGCCAGCAGGGACCCAGAGGCCCCCGGTAGCACAGATACGCAGTATTTT,CASRDPEAPGSTDTQYF,few,TRBV2,TRBJ2-3,NA
TGCGCCAGCAGCAGGAATCCGACAGGGGGACAAGAGACCCAGTACTTC,CASSRNPTGGQETQYF,NA,TRBV5-1,TRBJ2-5,TRBD1
TGTGCCAGCAGCCGCGGGTCGGTGGGTAACGAGCAGTACTTC,CASSRGSVGNEQYF,NA,TRBV7-3,TRBJ2-7,NA
TGCGCCAGCAGCCCGGGGGACCGTCGAACCTACGAGCAGTACTTC,CASSPGDRRTYEQYF,NA,TRBV5-1,TRBJ2-7,NA
TGTGCCTGGAAAGCAAATGGACAGCATACGCAGTATTTT,CAWKANGQHTQYF,NA,TRBV30,TRBJ2-3,NA
TGTGCCAGTAGTATCGACAGGGTACAGCCCCAGCATTTT,CASSIDRVQPQHF,NA,TRBV19,TRBJ1-5,TRBD1
TGTGCCAGCAGTTACTCGAAAAAGAGCGATGAGCAGTTCTTC,CASSYSKKSDEQFF,NA,TRBV6-5,TRBJ2-1,NA
TGCAGCGGGCTGGGGCGGGACCACGAGCAGTACTTC,CSGLGRDHEQYF,NA,TRBV29-1,TRBJ2-7,NA
TGTGCCAGCAGCGCCGTGACAGACTCCTACGAGCAGTACTTC,CASSAVTDSYEQYF,NA,TRBV9,TRBJ2-7,NA
TGTGCCAGCTCACCGACGGGACAGGGCGGTAAAGAGACCCAGTACTTC,CASSPTGQGGKETQYF,NA,TRBV18,TRBJ2-5,TRBD1
TGTGCCAGCAGCTCCGGACTAGCGGGGGCGGCAGATACGCAGTATTTT,CASSSGLAGAADTQYF,NA,TRBV7-6,TRBJ2-3,TRBD2
TGTGCCAGTAGTAGGGGGACAGGAGTCTACGAGCAGTACTTC,CASSRGTGVYEQYF,few,TRBV19,TRBJ2-7,TRBD1
TGCGCCAGCACTTTAGCGGGGGGAACTACAGATACGCAGTATTTT,CASTLAGGTTDTQYF,few,TRBV5-1,TRBJ2-3,TRBD2
TGTGCCAGCAGTCTCGACCGTGATCGTCCTTACGAGCAGTACTTC,CASSLDRDRPYEQYF,NA,TRBV27,TRBJ2-7,NA
TGTGCCTGGAGTGACAGGTTGGATCAGCCCCAGCATTTT,CAWSDRLDQPQHF,few,TRBV30,TRBJ1-5,NA
TGCGCCAGCAGATGGGCCGATAATTCACCCCTCCACTTT,CASRWADNSPLHF,NA,TRBV5-1,TRBJ1-6,NA
TGTGCCAGCAGCTTGTGGGCTACAGGGGTTGATGGCTACACCTTC,CASSLWATGVDGYTF,NA,TRBV5-6,TRBJ1-2,TRBD1
TGCAGCGTTGGGACAGGTGCCACAGATACGCAGTATTTT,CSVGTGATDTQYF,few,TRBV29-1,TRBJ2-3,TRBD1
TGTGCCAGCAGTTTAGGGCAGGGGGCGTCCGAGCAGTACTTC,CASSLGQGASEQYF,few,TRBV28,TRBJ2-7,TRBD1
TGTGCCAGCAGCTCCGCGGGGTTAGAGACCCAGTACTTC,CASSSAGLETQYF,few,TRBV5-4,TRBJ2-5,NA